This T cell receptor (beta chain) was found in a study of blood T cell repertoires in COVID-19. Study background: Collection of acute and convalescent COVID-19 samples took place in the United States, Italy and Spain. Sample material is recorded as cDNA or gDNA derived from T cells, B-cell-depleted T cells, or PBMCs.

Individuals aged roughly 18 to 95 years were recruited from roughly 23 US areas. Per the original methods: Estimates of nucleated cell counts were drawn from the amplification of reference gene primers. TCRdb's copy holds only in-frame clones and misses some; the assay was immunoSEQ multiplex PCR. The V and J calls and the clone size are those of that table, but D and trimming were determined from the DNA. The table includes some 330,000 clones, around nine tenths detected once. This clonotype originated in a man aged 25 to 40 who had recovered from COVID-19. The sequenced sample was PBMCs or T cells enriched from blood (not recorded which).

CDR3 DNA: TGTGCCAGCAGTTACTCGGGGACAGTTAATGAAAAACTGTTTTTT. Translation: CASSYSGTVNEKLFF. V gene TRBV6-5 combines with J gene TRBJ1-4, with 7 bases lining up with TRBD1. Germline V lookup: CDR1 MNHEY, CDR2 SVGAGI. The CDR3 covers 15 residues. Trimming removed 0 bases from V and 4 bases from J; junction bases left unmatched: 2.